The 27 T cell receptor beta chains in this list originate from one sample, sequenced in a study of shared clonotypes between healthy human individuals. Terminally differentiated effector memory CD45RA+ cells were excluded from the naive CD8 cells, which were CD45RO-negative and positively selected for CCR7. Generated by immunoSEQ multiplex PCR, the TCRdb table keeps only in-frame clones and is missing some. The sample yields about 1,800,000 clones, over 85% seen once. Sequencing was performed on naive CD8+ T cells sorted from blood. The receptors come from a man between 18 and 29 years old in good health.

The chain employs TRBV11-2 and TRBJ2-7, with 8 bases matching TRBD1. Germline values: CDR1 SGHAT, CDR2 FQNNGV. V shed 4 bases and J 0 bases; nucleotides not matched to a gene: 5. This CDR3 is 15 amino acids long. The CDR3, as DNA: TGTGCCAGCAGCTACCGACAGGGGACCTCCTACGAGCAGTACTTC. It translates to CASSYRQGTSYEQYF.

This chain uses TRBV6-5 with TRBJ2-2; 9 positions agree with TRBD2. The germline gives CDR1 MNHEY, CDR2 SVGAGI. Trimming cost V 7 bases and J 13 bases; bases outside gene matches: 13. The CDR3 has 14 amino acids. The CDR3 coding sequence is TGTGCCAGCACCCCGGGGCTAGCGGGATATGCGCTGTTTTTT. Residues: CASTPGLAGYALFF.

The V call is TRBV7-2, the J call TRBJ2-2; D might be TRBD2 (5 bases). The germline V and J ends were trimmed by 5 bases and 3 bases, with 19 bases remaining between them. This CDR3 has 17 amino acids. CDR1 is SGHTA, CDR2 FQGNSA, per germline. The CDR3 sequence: CASSPLRGGGYTGELFF. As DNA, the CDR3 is TGTGCCAGCAGCCCACTAAGAGGAGGCGGGTACACCGGGGAGCTGTTTTTT.

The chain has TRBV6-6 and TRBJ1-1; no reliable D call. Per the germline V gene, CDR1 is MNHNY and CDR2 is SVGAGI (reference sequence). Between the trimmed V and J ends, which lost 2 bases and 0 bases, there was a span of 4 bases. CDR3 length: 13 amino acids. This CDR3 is CASSYTMNTEAFF. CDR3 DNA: TGTGCCAGCAGTTACACGATGAACACTGAAGCTTTCTTT.

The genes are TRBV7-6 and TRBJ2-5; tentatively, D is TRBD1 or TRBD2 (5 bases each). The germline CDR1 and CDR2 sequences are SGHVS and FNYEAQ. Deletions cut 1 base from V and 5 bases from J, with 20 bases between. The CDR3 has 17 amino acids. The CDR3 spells CASSLDQPGPSEETQYF. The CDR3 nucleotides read TGTGCCAGCAGCTTAGATCAACCGGGACCCAGCGAGGAGACCCAGTACTTC.

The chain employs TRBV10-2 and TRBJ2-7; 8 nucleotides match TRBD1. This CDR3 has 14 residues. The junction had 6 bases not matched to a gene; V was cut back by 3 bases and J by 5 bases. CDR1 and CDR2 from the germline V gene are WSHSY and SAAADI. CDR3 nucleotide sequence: TGCGCCAGCAGTGAAGGACAGGGTGGGGACGAGCAGTACTTC. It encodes CASSEGQGGDEQYF.

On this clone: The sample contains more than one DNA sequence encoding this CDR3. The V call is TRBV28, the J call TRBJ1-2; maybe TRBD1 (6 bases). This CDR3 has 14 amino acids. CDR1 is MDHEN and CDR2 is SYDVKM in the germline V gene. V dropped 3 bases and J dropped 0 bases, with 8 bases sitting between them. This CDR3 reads CASSFQGTNYGYTF. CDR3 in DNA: TGTGCCAGCAGTTTTCAGGGGACTAACTATGGCTACACCTTC.

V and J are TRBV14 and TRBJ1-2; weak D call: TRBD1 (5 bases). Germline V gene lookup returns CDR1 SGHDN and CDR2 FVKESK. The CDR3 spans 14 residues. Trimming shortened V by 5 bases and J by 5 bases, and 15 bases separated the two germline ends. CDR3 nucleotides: TGTGCCAGCAGCATCGGGGACCGAGGGTATGGCTACACCTTC. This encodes CASSIGDRGYGYTF.

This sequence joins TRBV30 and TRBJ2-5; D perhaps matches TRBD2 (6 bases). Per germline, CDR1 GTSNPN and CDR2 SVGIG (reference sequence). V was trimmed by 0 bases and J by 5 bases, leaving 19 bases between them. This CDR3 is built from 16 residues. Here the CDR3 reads CAWSVWGDSPLETQYF. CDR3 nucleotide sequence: TGTGCCTGGAGTGTATGGGGGGATTCCCCTCTGGAGACCCAGTACTTC.

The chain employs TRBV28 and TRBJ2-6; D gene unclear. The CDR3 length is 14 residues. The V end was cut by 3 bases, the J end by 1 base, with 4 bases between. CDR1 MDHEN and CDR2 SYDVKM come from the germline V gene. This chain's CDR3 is CASSFDSGANVLTF. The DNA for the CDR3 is TGTGCCAGCAGTTTTGATTCTGGGGCCAACGTCCTGACTTTC.

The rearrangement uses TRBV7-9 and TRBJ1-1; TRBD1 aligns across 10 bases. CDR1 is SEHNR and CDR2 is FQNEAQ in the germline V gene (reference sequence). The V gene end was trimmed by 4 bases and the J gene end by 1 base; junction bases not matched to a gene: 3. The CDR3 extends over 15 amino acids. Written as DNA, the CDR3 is TGTGCCAGCAGCTGGGGACAGGGGCAGAACACTGAAGCTTTCTTT. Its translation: CASSWGQGQNTEAFF. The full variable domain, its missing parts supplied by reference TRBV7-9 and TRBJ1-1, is DTGVSQNPRHKITKRGQNVTFRCDPISEHNRLYWYRQTLGQGPEFLTYFQNEAQLEKSRLLSDRFSAERPKGSFSTLEIQRTEQGDSAMYLCASSWGQGQNTEAFFGQGTRLTVV.

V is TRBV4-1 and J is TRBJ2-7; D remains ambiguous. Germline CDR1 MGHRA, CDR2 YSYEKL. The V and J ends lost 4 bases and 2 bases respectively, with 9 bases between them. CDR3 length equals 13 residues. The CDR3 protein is CASSPFETYEQYF. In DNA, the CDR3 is TGCGCCAGCAGCCCGTTTGAGACCTACGAGCAGTACTTC.

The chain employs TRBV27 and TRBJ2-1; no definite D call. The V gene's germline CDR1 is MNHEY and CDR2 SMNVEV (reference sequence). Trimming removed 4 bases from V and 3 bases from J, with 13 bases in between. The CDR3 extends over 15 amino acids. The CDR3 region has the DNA TGTGCCAGCAGTTCAGGCCCGGGCAACTACAATGAGCAGTTCTTC. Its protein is CASSSGPGNYNEQFF.

The DNA of the CDR3 is TGTGCCAGCAGCGCGGACCCACAAGAGACCCAGTACTTC. Translation gives CASSADPQETQYF. V and J are TRBV9 and TRBJ2-5; D not resolved. Germline V CDR1 and CDR2: SGDLS, YYNGEE. CDR3 size: 13 residues. V was trimmed by 3 bases and J by 2 bases, leaving 8 bases between them.

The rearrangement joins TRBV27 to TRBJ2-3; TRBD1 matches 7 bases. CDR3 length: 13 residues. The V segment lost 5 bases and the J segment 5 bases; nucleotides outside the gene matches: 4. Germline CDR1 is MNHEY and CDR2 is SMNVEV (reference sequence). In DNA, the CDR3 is TGTGCCAGCAGTCCCTGGACAGGAGATACGCAGTATTTT. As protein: CASSPWTGDTQYF.

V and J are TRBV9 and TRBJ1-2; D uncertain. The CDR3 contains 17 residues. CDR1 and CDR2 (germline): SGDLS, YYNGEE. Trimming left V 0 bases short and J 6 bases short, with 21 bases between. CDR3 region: CASSVGRASFGIDGYTF. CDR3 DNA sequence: TGTGCCAGCAGCGTAGGAAGGGCCTCATTCGGGATTGATGGCTACACCTTC.

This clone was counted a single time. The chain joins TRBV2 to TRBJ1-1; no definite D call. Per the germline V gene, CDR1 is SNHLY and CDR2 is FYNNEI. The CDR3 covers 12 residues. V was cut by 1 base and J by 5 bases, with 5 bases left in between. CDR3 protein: CASSEEYTEAFF. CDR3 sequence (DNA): TGTGCCAGCAGTGAAGAATATACTGAAGCTTTCTTT.

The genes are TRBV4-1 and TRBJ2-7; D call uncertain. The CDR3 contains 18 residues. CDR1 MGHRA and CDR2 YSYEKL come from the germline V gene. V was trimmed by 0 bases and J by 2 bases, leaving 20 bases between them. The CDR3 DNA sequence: TGCGCCAGCAGCCAAGATAGTTCGCTCGTCAGTGGTACCTACGAGCAGTACTTC. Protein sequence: CASSQDSSLVSGTYEQYF.

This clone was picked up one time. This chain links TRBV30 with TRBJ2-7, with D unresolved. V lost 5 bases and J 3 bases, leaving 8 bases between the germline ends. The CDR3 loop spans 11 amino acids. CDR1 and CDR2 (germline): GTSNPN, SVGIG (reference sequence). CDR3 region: CAWVDRYEQYF. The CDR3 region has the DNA TGTGCCTGGGTGGACCGCTACGAGCAGTACTTC.

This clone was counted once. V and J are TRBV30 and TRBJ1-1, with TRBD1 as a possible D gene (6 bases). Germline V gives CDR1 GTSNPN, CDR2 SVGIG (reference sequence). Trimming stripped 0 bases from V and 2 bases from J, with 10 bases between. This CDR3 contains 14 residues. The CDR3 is CAWSVPRGNTEAFF. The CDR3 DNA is TGTGCCTGGAGTGTTCCCAGGGGAAACACTGAAGCTTTCTTT. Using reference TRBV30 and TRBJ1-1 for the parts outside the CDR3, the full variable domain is SQTIHQWPATLVQPVGSPLSLECTVEGTSNPNLYWYRQAAGRGLQLLFYSVGIGQISSEVPQNLSASRPQDRQFILSSKKLLLSDSGFYLCAWSVPRGNTEAFFGQGTRLTVV.

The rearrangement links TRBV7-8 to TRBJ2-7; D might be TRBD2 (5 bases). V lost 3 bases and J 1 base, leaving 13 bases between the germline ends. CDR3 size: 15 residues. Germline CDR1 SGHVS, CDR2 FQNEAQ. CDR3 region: CASSLGAGQSYEQYF. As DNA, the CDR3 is TGTGCCAGCAGCTTGGGCGCGGGCCAGTCCTACGAGCAGTACTTC.

The CDR3 DNA reads as TGTGCCAGCAGCTTTGCTCGACAGGGGGCCAACGAGCAGTACTTC. Amino acid sequence: CASSFARQGANEQYF. This chain connects TRBV7-9 to TRBJ2-7; 10 nucleotides agree with TRBD1. CDR1 and CDR2 (germline): SEHNR, FQNEAQ (reference sequence). The ends lost 3 bases at V and 5 bases at J; junction bases unmatched: 7. CDR3 length: 15 residues.

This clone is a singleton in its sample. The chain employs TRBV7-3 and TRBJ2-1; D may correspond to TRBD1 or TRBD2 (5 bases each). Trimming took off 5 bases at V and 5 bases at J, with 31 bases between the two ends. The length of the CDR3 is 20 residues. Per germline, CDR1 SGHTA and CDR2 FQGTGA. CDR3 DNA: TGTGCCAGCAGCCTACTCGGCCCCCCGGACTCCCCAGGGCCCCACAATGAGCAGTTCTTC. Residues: CASSLLGPPDSPGPHNEQFF.

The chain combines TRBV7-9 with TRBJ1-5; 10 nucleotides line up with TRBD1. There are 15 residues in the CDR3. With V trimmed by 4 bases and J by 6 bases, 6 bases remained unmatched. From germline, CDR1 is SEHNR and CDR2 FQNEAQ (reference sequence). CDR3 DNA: TGTGCCAGCAGCTCGACAGGGGGCTCGGGTCAGCCCCAGCATTTT. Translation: CASSSTGGSGQPQHF.

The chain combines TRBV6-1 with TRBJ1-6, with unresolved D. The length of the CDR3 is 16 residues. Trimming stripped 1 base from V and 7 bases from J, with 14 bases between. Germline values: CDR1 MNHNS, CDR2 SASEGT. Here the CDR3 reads CASSEVGLSANSPLHF. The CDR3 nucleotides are TGTGCCAGCAGTGAAGTGGGTCTGTCCGCCAATTCACCCCTCCACTTT.

CDR3 residues: CASSLEAIQGRPYEQYF. The CDR3 bases are TGTGCCAGCAGCTTGGAAGCCATACAGGGACGACCTTACGAGCAGTACTTC. The chain joins TRBV5-4 to TRBJ2-7; a possible D gene is TRBD1 (6 bases). The CDR3 is 17 amino acids. CDR1 SGHNT and CDR2 YYREEE come from the germline V gene (reference sequence). V was cut by 0 bases and J by 4 bases, with 20 bases left in between.

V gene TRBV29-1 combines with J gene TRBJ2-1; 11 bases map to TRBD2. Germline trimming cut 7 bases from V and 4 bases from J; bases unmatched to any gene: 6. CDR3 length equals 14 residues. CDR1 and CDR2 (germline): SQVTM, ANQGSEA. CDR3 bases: TGCAGCGCCCCACTAGCGGGGGATTACAATGAGCAGTTCTTC. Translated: CSAPLAGDYNEQFF.